Reported below is one TCR beta chain. Its antigen target is currently unknown. No base quality information exists; no much larger clone differs at one position. The entry originates in a study of T cells in Graves' hyperthyroidism and ophthalmopathy (dated by TCRdb to about 2019). Study-level background: TCR V-J signatures able to tell the groups apart were searched for in a discovery cohort of 100 patients, of whom approximately 40 had Graves' ophthalmopathy and about 60 had stable Graves' hyperthyroidism. According to the paper, TCR Vbeta CDR3 sequencing was carried out on roughly 130 peripheral blood samples, which came from some 41 ophthalmopathy, 80 or so hyperthyroidism and about 17 progressor patients. The roughly 100 discovery patients were randomly divided into training and test sets at a 7:3 ratio. The study also compared thyroid tissue and blood T-cell repertoires from more than five Graves' hyperthyroidism patients. Following sampling, methimazole starting at 30 mg daily was given to hyperthyroidism patients, and high-dose intravenous methylprednisolone was given to ophthalmopathy patients. Prospective prediction of ophthalmopathy was tested in an independent validation cohort consisting of some 18 hyperthyroidism patients and some 16 patients who later progressed to ophthalmopathy.

Broader findings and caveats from the paper: In validation, the model predicted progression to ophthalmopathy with roughly 66% sensitivity and 72% to 85% specificity, a median of approximately 6.7 months before onset. A 13 V-J signature model separated ophthalmopathy from stable hyperthyroidism, with approximately 87% sensitivity and just under 84% specificity in cross-validation and 80%/75% in testing. Blood samples also contained most of the expanded thyroid clonotypes (frequency above 0.001), which suggests that blood repertoires may reflect thyroid immune responses. No statistical method was used to set the sample size in advance, and investigators knew the group allocation.

The TCR beta CDR3 regions were amplified from the RNA transcripts. For the first round of RT-PCR on the TCR CDR3, the HTBI primer set was used together with the Qiagen OneStep RT-PCR kit. The libraries were constructed in a second round of multiplex PCR and then size-selected and purified. Paired-end sequencing of the libraries was performed with 100 bp reads on an Illumina HiSeq2000. In the paper's pipeline: Raw data were processed with SOAPnuke, discarding reads with adapters, uncalled bases, mean Phred below 15, or no exact constant-primer or identifier match. COPE v1.2.5 was used to merge high-quality paired reads, and clonotypes were defined as unique nucleotide sequences. MiTCR v1.1 was used to align the clonotypes against IMGT TRBV, TRBD and TRBJ reference segments. The analysis was restricted to V-J combinations with a frequency above 0.0001, which together covered roughly 99% of the repertoires. A TCS score was defined as the ratio between F50 (clonal expansion) and ExV (chaos), using BLOSUM62-based TCRdist between CDR3 peptides within each V-J. Welch's t-statistics and random forest reduced approximately 520 V-J features to some 14, which were used in a naive Bayes classifier (R e1071). The similarity between thyroid and blood repertoires was quantified using the Morisita-Horn index. The public reads were quality trimmed at Q25 with fastp and then assembled into clones with MiXCR by TCRdb, keeping productive beta chains. Identical CDR3 protein sequences are pooled into one entry, listed with their most common genes and DNA. These V and J calls are TCRdb output, not the study's own analysis. The sample records approximately 98,000 distinct CDR3 sequences, about 37% of which are singletons. 10% of the sample is held by the ten biggest clonotypes.

The germline V gene encodes CDR1 ENHRY and CDR2 SYGVKD. The germline ends are 23 bases apart after V is trimmed by 10 bases and J by 5 bases. Reading from cysteine to phenylalanine, the CDR3 counts 15 amino acids. Just the 45-base CDR3 DNA is kept, in frame starting at base 1. Graves' hyperthyroidism was defined as stable when no progression to ophthalmopathy occurred over 18 months of follow-up. Hyperthyroidism patients were newly diagnosed, with disease duration under 2 months, and aged 18 to 65 years. Any patient with an uncontrolled infection, another autoimmune disease, pregnancy or lactation was excluded. Clinical symptoms, serum thyroxine and TRAb, thyroid ultrasound, and orbital computed tomography formed the basis for the diagnoses. Total RNA was extracted with Trizol reagent, and quality was checked on an Agilent 2100 Bioanalyzer.

The receptor's source is a woman under 40 with Graves' hyperthyroidism. The sequenced material came from peripheral blood or thyroid tissue (not recorded which). In this chain, TRBV10-3 is recombined with TRBJ1-2, with TRBD1 perhaps the D gene, on 6 matching bases. In nucleotides, the sequence is TGTGCCACCGGCTCCAGCCCGGGACAAATATATGGCTACACCTTC. It specifies CATGSSPGQIYGYTF.